This T cell receptor beta chain was identified in a study of neoadjuvant anti-PD-1 for oral cavity cancer. With 0 bases removed from V and 2 bases from J, the gap between germline ends came to 12 bases. Germline V gene data show CDR1 as SGHRS and CDR2 as YFSETQ. The CDR3 runs 16 residues. Most PBMC samples had approximately 500 ng input DNA in six replicates. The assay was immunoSEQ multiplex PCR, and TCRdb's table has in-frame clones only and misses some. The table shows approximately 74,000 clones, with 84% occurring only once. V is TRBV5-1 and J is TRBJ2-1, with D unclear. The specimen comprised PBMCs, sampled before nivolumab (anti-PD-1) treatment. The sequence was collected from a person aged 40-85 years with oral cavity squamous cell carcinoma. CDR3 sequence reads: CASSLAPTQAYNEQFF. CDR3 nucleotides: TGCGCCAGCAGCTTGGCTCCTACCCAAGCCTACAATGAGCAGTTCTTC.